The 30 T cell receptor beta chains in this list originate from one sample, sequenced in a study of OX40 agonist ivuxolimab in advanced cancers. This table comes from immunoSEQ multiplex PCR, and its TCRdb copy is limited to in-frame clones, with some not included. The table has under 40,000 clones, about 92% seen once. The sample was CD4+ or CD8+ T cells sorted from blood, taken in a trial of the OX40 agonist ivuxolimab. The receptors stem from an adult with an advanced solid tumor such as melanoma, head and neck, liver or kidney cancer.

The chain recombines TRBV7-2 with TRBJ1-6, with D hard to call. Germline CDR1 SGHTA, CDR2 FQGNSA. This CDR3 contains 14 residues. Deletions cut 5 bases from V and 0 bases from J, with 5 bases between. As DNA, the CDR3 is TGTGCCAGCAGCCCCGGCTCCTATAATTCACCCCTCCACTTT. It translates to CASSPGSYNSPLHF.

The chain has TRBV18 and TRBJ1-5; 7 nucleotides line up with TRBD1. CDR1 and CDR2 (germline): KGHSH, LQKENI. The CDR3 consists of 17 residues. V lost 3 bases, J lost 2 bases, and 10 bases stayed unmatched. CDR3 coding DNA: TGTGCCAGCTCACCTAATCCCCCTGGACAGGGCAATCAGCCCCAGCATTTT. Its translation is CASSPNPPGQGNQPQHF. Full variable domain (missing parts from reference TRBV18 and TRBJ1-5): NAGVMQNPRHLVRRRGQEARLRCSPMKGHSHVYWYRQLPEEGLKFMVYLQKENIIDESGMPKERFSAEFPKEGPSILRIQQVVRGDSAAYFCASSPNPPGQGNQPQHFGDGTRLSIL.

The rearrangement joins TRBV27 to TRBJ1-5; TRBD1 is a possible D gene (5 bases). V shed 2 bases and J shed 2 bases, with 13 bases lying between them. The CDR3 length is 16 residues. CDR1 is MNHEY and CDR2 is SMNVEV in the germline V gene (reference sequence). CDR3 sequence reads: CASSLRVGTGNQPQHF. The CDR3 DNA reads as TGTGCCAGCAGTTTAAGAGTGGGGACTGGCAATCAGCCCCAGCATTTT.

The CDR3 spells CASSPGSETQYF. The CDR3 DNA sequence: TGTGCCAGTAGTCCCGGGTCAGAGACCCAGTACTTC. This chain connects TRBV19 to TRBJ2-5, with D unresolved. The CDR3 covers 12 residues. V was cut by 5 bases and J by 4 bases, with 8 bases left in between. The germline CDR1 and CDR2 sequences are LNHDA and SQIVND (reference sequence).

The gene calls are TRBV7-3 and TRBJ2-3; D call uncertain. CDR1 is SGHTA, CDR2 FQGTGA, per germline. Trimming pared 5 bases from V and 4 bases from J, leaving 7 bases between. This CDR3 region has 12 residues. The DNA for the CDR3 is TGTGCCAGCAGCCCACAACCAGATACGCAGTATTTT. This codes for CASSPQPDTQYF.

CDR3 in DNA: TGTGCCAGCAGCTTAAGCAAGGGACAGACTAATTCACCCCTCCACTTT. This translates into CASSLSKGQTNSPLHF. V gene TRBV7-9 combines with J gene TRBJ1-6; 7 positions match TRBD1. Germline values: CDR1 SEHNR, CDR2 FQNEAQ (reference sequence). CDR3 length: 16 amino acids. Trimming took 2 bases from V and 6 from J; bases not matched to a gene: 7.

The chain is built from TRBV10-3 and TRBJ2-5; TRBD2 matches at 8 bases. J gave up 5 bases and V 3 bases, and 11 bases lay outside the gene matches. CDR1 and CDR2 from the germline V gene are ENHRY and SYGVKD. This CDR3 has 16 amino acids. The CDR3 nucleotides are TGTGCCATCAGTGATCGTAGCGGGACCACGGGGGAGACCCAGTACTTC. This translates into CAISDRSGTTGETQYF.

The table lists this clone with a count of one. The V call is TRBV7-9, the J call TRBJ2-1, with D perhaps TRBD2 (6 bases). There are 12 residues in the CDR3. The germline V gene encodes CDR1 SEHNR and CDR2 FQNEAQ (reference sequence). Trimming removed 3 bases at V and 10 bases at J, with 10 bases between. The CDR3 sequence: CASSFAGGEQFF. In DNA, the CDR3 is TGTGCCAGCAGCTTTGCTGGGGGGGAGCAGTTCTTC.

This clone was seen just once. The gene calls are TRBV28 and TRBJ2-2; weak D call: TRBD2 (7 bases). This CDR3 spans 15 amino acids. Per the germline V gene, CDR1 is MDHEN and CDR2 is SYDVKM. The CDR3 protein is CGSQRGGGFTGELFF. CDR3 in DNA: TGTGGTAGCCAACGGGGAGGGGGTTTCACCGGGGAGCTGTTTTTT.

This clone was seen only once. The genes are TRBV7-7 and TRBJ1-3; D remains unclear. V lost 5 bases, J lost 4 bases, and 9 bases lay in between. The CDR3 has 13 amino acids. Germline CDR1 is SSHAT and CDR2 is FNYEAQ (reference sequence). CDR3 loop: CASSIGPGNTIYF. The CDR3 region has the DNA TGTGCCAGCAGCATAGGGCCGGGAAACACCATATATTTT.

This clone was counted a single time. V and J are TRBV19 and TRBJ2-5, with a possible D match to TRBD2 (5 bases). Between the trimmed V and J ends, which lost 5 bases and 6 bases, there was a span of 13 bases. The CDR3 extends over 13 amino acids. Germline V gene data show CDR1 as LNHDA and CDR2 as SQIVND (reference sequence). Here the CDR3 reads CASSLQGGQTQYF. In DNA form, the CDR3 reads TGTGCCAGTAGTCTTCAAGGAGGACAGACCCAGTACTTC.

The chain uses TRBV7-9 and TRBJ1-1, with D unresolved. V lost 5 bases to trimming and J lost 11 bases, with 15 bases between them. This CDR3 is 12 amino acids long. The germline V gene has CDR1 SEHNR and CDR2 FQNEAQ (reference sequence). CDR3 in DNA: TGTGCCAGCAGCGCCGAGGTTGGTGGGGCTTTCTTT. Translating gives CASSAEVGGAFF.

This CDR3 is CASNGVFTDTQYF. Here the CDR3 DNA reads TGTGCCAGCAATGGCGTCTTCACAGATACGCAGTATTTT. The rearrangement uses TRBV2 and TRBJ2-3; D uncertain. The V gene's germline CDR1 is SNHLY and CDR2 FYNNEI. The CDR3 consists of 13 residues. Deletions cut 7 bases from V and 2 bases from J, with 10 bases between.

This clone was counted once. V gene TRBV7-6 combines with J gene TRBJ2-1; 7 bases agree with TRBD1. The CDR3 length is 16 residues. Germline CDR1 is SGHVS and CDR2 is FNYEAQ. V shed 3 bases and J 5 bases; nucleotides not matched to a gene: 10. The CDR3 sequence is CASSLEFRTGDNEQFF. The CDR3 DNA sequence: TGTGCCAGCAGCTTGGAGTTTAGGACAGGAGACAATGAGCAGTTCTTC.

The chain employs TRBV5-1 and TRBJ1-1; a possible D gene is TRBD1 (6 bases). The germline V gene encodes CDR1 SGHRS and CDR2 YFSETQ. V gave up 3 bases and J gave up 2 bases, with 20 bases separating them. CDR3 length equals 17 residues. The CDR3 region is CASSSGLIQGTNTEAFF. The CDR3 bases are TGCGCCAGCAGCTCCGGACTTATCCAGGGGACCAACACTGAAGCTTTCTTT.

The V and J genes are TRBV4-1 and TRBJ2-7; 9 nucleotides agree with TRBD1. The junction had 2 bases not matched to a gene; V was cut back by 2 bases and J by 0 bases. CDR3 length: 15 residues. Looked up from germline, CDR1 is MGHRA and CDR2 is YSYEKL. The CDR3 DNA sequence: TGCGCCAGCAGCCAACGGACAGGGGTCTCCTACGAGCAGTACTTC. Amino acid sequence: CASSQRTGVSYEQYF.

The CDR3 DNA sequence: TGTGCCAGCAGTTTCTACGATAATTCACCCCTCCACTTT. Translating gives CASSFYDNSPLHF. The V gene is TRBV27, the J gene TRBJ1-6; D unresolved. The CDR3 sequence is 13 residues long. From germline, CDR1 is MNHEY and CDR2 SMNVEV (reference sequence). V was cut by 3 bases and J by 5 bases, with 5 bases left in between.

V and J are TRBV11-2 and TRBJ2-7, with D unclear. The V end was cut by 3 bases, the J end by 3 bases, with 12 bases between. CDR3 length: 14 amino acids. Germline V lookup: CDR1 SGHAT, CDR2 FQNNGV. CDR3 coding DNA: TGTGCCAGCAGCTTGTCGGCCAGCTTCTACGAGCAGTACTTC. Translating gives CASSLSASFYEQYF.

The chain links TRBV11-2 to TRBJ1-6; D ambiguous. V lost 0 bases and J lost 6, with 9 bases in between. Germline loops: CDR1 SGHAT, CDR2 FQNNGV. The CDR3 totals 15 residues. DNA for the CDR3: TGTGCCAGCAGCTTAGATCGGGTAGGTAATTCACCCCTCCACTTT. Encoded protein: CASSLDRVGNSPLHF.

The V call is TRBV5-8, the J call TRBJ1-6; weak D call: TRBD1 (6 bases). This CDR3 comprises 12 residues. V lost 4 bases, J lost 9 bases, and 8 bases lay in between. Germline V CDR1 and CDR2: SGHTS, YDEGEE. The CDR3 coding sequence is TGTGCCAGCAGCACAGGGTTTTCACCCCTCCACTTT. Translated, it gives CASSTGFSPLHF.

The V and J genes are TRBV6-1 and TRBJ1-6; the D gene is possibly TRBD1 (6 bases). V was shortened by 6 bases and J by 9 bases, with 15 bases between the two germline ends. The CDR3 has 14 residues. Per the germline V gene, CDR1 is MNHNS and CDR2 is SASEGT. The CDR3: CASRSGTGSSPLHF. CDR3 bases: TGTGCCAGCAGATCTGGAACAGGGAGTTCACCCCTCCACTTT.

The J gene is TRBJ1-5, the V gene TRBV29-1; a weak D match, TRBD1 (6 bases). Trimming shortened V by 7 bases and J by 5 bases, and 18 bases separated the two germline ends. The CDR3 length is 14 residues. Germline loops: CDR1 SQVTM, CDR2 ANQGSEA. The CDR3 DNA follows: TGCAGCGCTCTTCTACCGGGACACCATCAGCCCCAGCATTTT. As protein: CSALLPGHHQPQHF.

The chain employs TRBV9 and TRBJ2-3; 12 positions agree with TRBD2. Germline CDR1 is SGDLS and CDR2 is YYNGEE. V was pared by 7 bases and J by 4 bases, with 10 bases of the junction left unmatched. CDR3 length: 16 residues. CDR3 coding DNA: TGTGCCAGCGCCCCGAGGGCTAGCGGGGGGGCAGATACGCAGTATTTT. Protein: CASAPRASGGADTQYF.

Here the CDR3 reads CASSDRAVLHGYTF. For the CDR3, the DNA is TGTGCCAGCAGTGATCGGGCAGTCCTACATGGCTACACCTTC. The V and J genes are TRBV6-1 and TRBJ1-2; D is unresolved. CDR3 length: 14 residues. Trimming pared 3 bases from V and 6 bases from J, leaving 14 bases between. Germline assignment: CDR1 MNHNS and CDR2 SASEGT.

This clone has a single count. V is TRBV19 and J is TRBJ2-5, with 11 bases aligning to TRBD2. This CDR3 contains 16 residues. CDR1 and CDR2 (germline): LNHDA, SQIVND (reference sequence). The V and J ends lost 4 bases and 2 bases, in that order; junction bases with no gene match: 6. CDR3 nucleotide sequence: TGTGCCAGTAGTAATCGGCTAGCGGGAGGACAAGAGACCCAGTACTTC. Translation gives CASSNRLAGGQETQYF. Full variable domain (remainder filled in from reference TRBV19 and TRBJ2-5): DGGITQSPKYLFRKEGQNVTLSCEQNLNHDAMYWYRQDPGQGLRLIYYSQIVNDFQKGDIAEGYSVSREKKESFPLTVTSAQKNPTAFYLCASSNRLAGGQETQYFGPGTRLLVL.

The chain combines TRBV18 with TRBJ2-7; no definite D call. V dropped 3 bases and J dropped 0 bases, with 15 bases sitting between them. CDR3 length: 16 amino acids. In germline, CDR1 is KGHSH, CDR2 LQKENI. CDR3 DNA sequence: TGTGCCAGCTCACCGCTCACTGGCAGCAGCTCCTACGAGCAGTACTTC. Its protein is CASSPLTGSSSYEQYF. Full variable domain (remainder filled in from reference TRBV18 and TRBJ2-7): NAGVMQNPRHLVRRRGQEARLRCSPMKGHSHVYWYRQLPEEGLKFMVYLQKENIIDESGMPKERFSAEFPKEGPSILRIQQVVRGDSAAYFCASSPLTGSSSYEQYFGPGTRLTVT.

The chain is built from TRBV6-1 and TRBJ1-1; D possibly corresponds to TRBD1 (6 bases). This CDR3 has 15 amino acids. Germline V gene data show CDR1 as MNHNS and CDR2 as SASEGT. V was shortened by 6 bases and J by 2 bases, with 16 bases between the two germline ends. The CDR3 protein is CASRGVTGPNTEAFF. The DNA for the CDR3 is TGTGCCAGCAGGGGGGTGACAGGACCTAACACTGAAGCTTTCTTT.

This clone was observed a handful of times. The rearrangement uses TRBV7-8 and TRBJ2-7; possible D gene TRBD1, 6 bases. The germline CDR1 and CDR2 sequences are SGHVS and FQNEAQ. Between the trimmed V and J ends, which lost 5 bases and 6 bases, there was a span of 14 bases. CDR3 length: 13 amino acids. CDR3 sequence (DNA): TGTGCCAGCAGCACGCACCAGGGGAGCGAGCAGTACTTC. It encodes CASSTHQGSEQYF.

This clone was picked up one time. The chain is built from TRBV4-3 and TRBJ2-3; D is ambiguous. CDR1 and CDR2 from the germline V gene are LGHNA and YSLEER. The CDR3 loop spans 13 amino acids. V gave up 0 bases and J gave up 7 bases, with 8 bases separating them. Written as DNA, the CDR3 is TGCGCCAGCAGCCAAGATCGAGCACATACGCAGTATTTT. This gives the protein CASSQDRAHTQYF.

This rearrangement joins TRBV4-3 to TRBJ1-1, with D possibly matching TRBD1 (6 bases). The CDR3 covers 14 residues. Looked up from germline, CDR1 is LGHNA and CDR2 is YSLEER. V lost 1 base, J lost 6 bases, and 12 bases lay in between. This chain's CDR3 is CASSQGSGAAEAFF. The CDR3 nucleotides read TGCGCCAGCAGCCAAGGATCAGGGGCGGCTGAAGCTTTCTTT.